This T cell receptor (beta chain) is from a study of shared clonotypes between healthy human individuals. Study-wide results and limits: Though the depth was large, rarefaction showed that sorted-subset sequencing was incomplete.

CDR3 length: 13 amino acids. The germline V gene has CDR1 SGHRS and CDR2 YFSETQ. Trimming cost V 10 bases and J 7 bases, with 21 bases left between them. Concerning this clone itself: Antigen unknown.

The assay was immunoSEQ multiplex PCR, and TCRdb's table has in-frame clones only and misses some. Here the sample spans about 1 million clones, about 74% being singletons. The rearrangement uses TRBV5-1 and TRBJ2-7; D may correspond to TRBD1 or TRBD2 (6 bases each). Sequenced input: memory CD4+ T cells sorted from blood. Subset noted: CD45RA-negative fraction. The source is a man younger than 30 in good health. The CDR3 DNA sequence: TGCGCCTCCCGGGGGCACGGCCGGGGGGAGCAGTACTTC. It codes for CASRGHGRGEQYF.